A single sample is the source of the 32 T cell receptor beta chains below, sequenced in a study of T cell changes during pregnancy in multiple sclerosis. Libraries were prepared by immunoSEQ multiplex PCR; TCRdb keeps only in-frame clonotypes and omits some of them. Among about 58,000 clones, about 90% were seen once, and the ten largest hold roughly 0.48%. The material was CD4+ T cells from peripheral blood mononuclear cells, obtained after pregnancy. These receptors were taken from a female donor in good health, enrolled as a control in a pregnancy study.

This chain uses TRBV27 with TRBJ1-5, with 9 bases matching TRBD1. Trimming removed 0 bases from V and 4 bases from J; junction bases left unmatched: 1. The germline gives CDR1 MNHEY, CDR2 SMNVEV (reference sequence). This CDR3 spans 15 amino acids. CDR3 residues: CASSLSGTGNQPQHF. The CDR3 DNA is TGTGCCAGCAGTTTATCCGGGACAGGGAATCAGCCCCAGCATTTT.

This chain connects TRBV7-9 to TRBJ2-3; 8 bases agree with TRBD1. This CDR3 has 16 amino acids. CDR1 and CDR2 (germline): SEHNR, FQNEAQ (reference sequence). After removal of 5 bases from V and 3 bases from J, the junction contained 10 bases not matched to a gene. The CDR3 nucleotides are TGTGCCAGCAGCCGATGGGACCAGGGGGCTACAGATACGCAGTATTTT. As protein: CASSRWDQGATDTQYF.

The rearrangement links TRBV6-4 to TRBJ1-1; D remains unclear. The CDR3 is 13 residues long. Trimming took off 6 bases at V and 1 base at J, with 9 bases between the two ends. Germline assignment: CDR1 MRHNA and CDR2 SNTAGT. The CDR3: CASSLYRNTEAFF. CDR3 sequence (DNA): TGTGCCAGCAGCTTATATAGGAACACTGAAGCTTTCTTT.

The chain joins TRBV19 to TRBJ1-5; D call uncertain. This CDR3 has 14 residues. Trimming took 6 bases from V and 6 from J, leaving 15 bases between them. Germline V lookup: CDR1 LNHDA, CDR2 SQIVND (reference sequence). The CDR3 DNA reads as TGTGCCAGTAGCTTTATCCAGGTTGGTCAGCCCCAGCATTTT. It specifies CASSFIQVGQPQHF.

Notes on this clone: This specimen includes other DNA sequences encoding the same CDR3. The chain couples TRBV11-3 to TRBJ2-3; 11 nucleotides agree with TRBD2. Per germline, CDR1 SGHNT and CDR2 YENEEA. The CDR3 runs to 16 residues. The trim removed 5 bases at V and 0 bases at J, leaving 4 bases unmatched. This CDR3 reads CASSPSGGSSTDTQYF. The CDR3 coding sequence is TGTGCCAGCAGCCCTAGCGGGGGGTCGAGCACAGATACGCAGTATTTT.

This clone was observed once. CDR3 nucleotides: TGTGCCAGCAGCTTTACGACAGGGGGAGACACAGATACGCAGTATTTT. Translation gives CASSFTTGGDTDTQYF. V usage is TRBV7-2 and J usage is TRBJ2-3, with 9 bases identical to TRBD1. The ends lost 3 bases at V and 2 bases at J; junction bases unmatched: 6. The CDR3 is 16 amino acids. Germline V gene sequence: CDR1 SGHTA, CDR2 FQGNSA.

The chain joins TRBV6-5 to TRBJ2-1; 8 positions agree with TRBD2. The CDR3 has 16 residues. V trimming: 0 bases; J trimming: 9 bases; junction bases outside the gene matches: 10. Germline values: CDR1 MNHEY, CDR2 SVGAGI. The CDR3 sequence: CASSYSPGGVQTEQFF. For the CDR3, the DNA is TGTGCCAGCAGTTACTCGCCGGGGGGGGTCCAAACTGAGCAGTTCTTC.

The CDR3 loop is CASSLGAGSGANVLTF. The DNA of the CDR3 is TGTGCCAGTAGCCTCGGCGCGGGATCTGGGGCCAACGTCCTGACTTTC. The chain links TRBV19 to TRBJ2-6; possible D gene TRBD2, 6 bases. There are 16 residues in the CDR3. In germline, CDR1 is LNHDA, CDR2 SQIVND (reference sequence). V lost 6 bases and J lost 1, with 13 bases in between.

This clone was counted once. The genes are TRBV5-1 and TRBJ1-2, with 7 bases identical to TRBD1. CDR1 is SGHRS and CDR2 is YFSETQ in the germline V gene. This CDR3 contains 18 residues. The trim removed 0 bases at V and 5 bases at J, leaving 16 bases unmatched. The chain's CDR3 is CASSLAVYRGINVYGYTF. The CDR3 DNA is TGCGCCAGCAGCTTGGCGGTATACAGGGGCATCAACGTGTATGGCTACACCTTC.

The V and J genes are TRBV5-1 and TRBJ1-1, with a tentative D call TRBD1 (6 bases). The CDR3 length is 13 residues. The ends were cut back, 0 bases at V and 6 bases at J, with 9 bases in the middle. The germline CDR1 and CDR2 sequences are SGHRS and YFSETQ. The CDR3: CASSLGAGAEAFF. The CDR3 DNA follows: TGCGCCAGCAGCTTGGGGGCAGGGGCTGAAGCTTTCTTT.

In DNA form, the CDR3 reads TGTGCCAGCAGCTTAGAGGCGGGGGGGTACAATGAGCAGTTCTTC. This codes for CASSLEAGGYNEQFF. The chain recombines TRBV7-2 with TRBJ2-1, with 9 bases identical to TRBD2. The germline V gene has CDR1 SGHTA and CDR2 FQGNSA. Trimming at V came to 1 base and at J to 4 bases, leaving 2 bases not matched to a gene. The CDR3 is 15 residues long.

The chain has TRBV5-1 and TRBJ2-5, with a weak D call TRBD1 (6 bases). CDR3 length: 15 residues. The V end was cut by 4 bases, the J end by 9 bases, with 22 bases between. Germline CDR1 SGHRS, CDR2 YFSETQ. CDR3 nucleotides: TGCGCCAGCAGCCCCGGGACGGATGGACCAGGGGCCCAGTACTTC. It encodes CASSPGTDGPGAQYF.

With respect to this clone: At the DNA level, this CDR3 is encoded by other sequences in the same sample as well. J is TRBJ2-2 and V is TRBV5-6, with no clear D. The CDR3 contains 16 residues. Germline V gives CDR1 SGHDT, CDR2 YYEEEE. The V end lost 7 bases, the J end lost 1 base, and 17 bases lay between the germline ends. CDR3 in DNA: TGTGCCAGCCTCCTAGGCCACCGGTGGAACACCGGGGAGCTGTTTTTT. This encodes CASLLGHRWNTGELFF.

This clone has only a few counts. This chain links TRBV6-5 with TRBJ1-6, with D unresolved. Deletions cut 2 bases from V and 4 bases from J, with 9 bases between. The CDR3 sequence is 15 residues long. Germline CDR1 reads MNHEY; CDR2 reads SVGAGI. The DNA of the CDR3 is TGTGCCAGCAGTTACCGAGAGGGTTATAATTCACCCCTCCACTTT. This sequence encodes CASSYREGYNSPLHF.

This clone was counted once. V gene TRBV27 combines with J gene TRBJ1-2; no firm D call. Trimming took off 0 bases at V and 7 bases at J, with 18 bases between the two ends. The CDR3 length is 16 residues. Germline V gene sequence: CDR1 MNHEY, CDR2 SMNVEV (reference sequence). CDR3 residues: CASSLSVGLGLGGYTF. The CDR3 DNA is TGTGCCAGCAGTTTATCTGTAGGTCTCGGGTTAGGTGGCTACACCTTC.

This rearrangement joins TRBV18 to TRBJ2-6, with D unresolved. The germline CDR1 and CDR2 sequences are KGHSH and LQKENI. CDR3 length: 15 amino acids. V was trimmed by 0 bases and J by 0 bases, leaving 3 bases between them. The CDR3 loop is CASSPPRSGANVLTF. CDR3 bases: TGTGCCAGCTCACCACCGCGCTCTGGGGCCAACGTCCTGACTTTC. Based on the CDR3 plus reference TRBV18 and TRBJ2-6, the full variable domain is NAGVMQNPRHLVRRRGQEARLRCSPMKGHSHVYWYRQLPEEGLKFMVYLQKENIIDESGMPKERFSAEFPKEGPSILRIQQVVRGDSAAYFCASSPPRSGANVLTFGAGSRLTVL.

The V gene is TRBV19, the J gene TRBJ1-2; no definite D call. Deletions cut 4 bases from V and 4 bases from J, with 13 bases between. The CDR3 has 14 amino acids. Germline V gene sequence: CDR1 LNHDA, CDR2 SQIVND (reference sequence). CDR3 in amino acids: CASSTPERSYGYTF. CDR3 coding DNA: TGTGCCAGTAGTACCCCAGAGAGGTCCTATGGCTACACCTTC.

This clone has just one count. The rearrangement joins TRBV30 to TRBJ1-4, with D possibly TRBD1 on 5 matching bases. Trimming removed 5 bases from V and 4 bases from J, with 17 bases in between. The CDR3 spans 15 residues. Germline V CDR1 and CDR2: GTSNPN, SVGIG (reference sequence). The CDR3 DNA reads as TGTGCCTGGGGGCCCTCAGGGATACTTAATGAAAAACTGTTTTTT. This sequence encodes CAWGPSGILNEKLFF.

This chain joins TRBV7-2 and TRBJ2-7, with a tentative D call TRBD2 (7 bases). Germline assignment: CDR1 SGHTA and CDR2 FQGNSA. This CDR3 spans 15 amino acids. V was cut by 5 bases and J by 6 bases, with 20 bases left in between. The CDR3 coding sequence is TGTGCCAGCAGCCCTCATGGGGGGGGGCTCGGCGAGCAGTACTTC. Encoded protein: CASSPHGGGLGEQYF.

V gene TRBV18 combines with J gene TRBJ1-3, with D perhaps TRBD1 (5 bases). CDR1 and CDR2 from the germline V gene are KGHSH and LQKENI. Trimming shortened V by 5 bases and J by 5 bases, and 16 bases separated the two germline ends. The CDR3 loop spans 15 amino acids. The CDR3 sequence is CASSNDARGRNTIYF. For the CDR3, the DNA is TGTGCCAGCTCAAATGATGCCCGGGGGAGAAACACCATATATTTT. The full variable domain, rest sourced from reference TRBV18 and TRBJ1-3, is NAGVMQNPRHLVRRRGQEARLRCSPMKGHSHVYWYRQLPEEGLKFMVYLQKENIIDESGMPKERFSAEFPKEGPSILRIQQVVRGDSAAYFCASSNDARGRNTIYFGEGSWLTVV.

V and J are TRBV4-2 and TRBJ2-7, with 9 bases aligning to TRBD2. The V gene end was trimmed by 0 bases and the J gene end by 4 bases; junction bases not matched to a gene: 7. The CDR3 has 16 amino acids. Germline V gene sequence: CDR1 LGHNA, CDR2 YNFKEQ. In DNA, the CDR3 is TGTGCCAGCAGCCAAGATGGGGTAGCGGGGGCGTACGAGCAGTACTTC. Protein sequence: CASSQDGVAGAYEQYF.

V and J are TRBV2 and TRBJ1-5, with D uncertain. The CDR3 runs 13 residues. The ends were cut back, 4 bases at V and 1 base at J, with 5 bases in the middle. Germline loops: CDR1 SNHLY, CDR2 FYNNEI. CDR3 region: CASSALSNQPQHF. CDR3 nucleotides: TGTGCCAGCAGTGCCTTGAGCAATCAGCCCCAGCATTTT.

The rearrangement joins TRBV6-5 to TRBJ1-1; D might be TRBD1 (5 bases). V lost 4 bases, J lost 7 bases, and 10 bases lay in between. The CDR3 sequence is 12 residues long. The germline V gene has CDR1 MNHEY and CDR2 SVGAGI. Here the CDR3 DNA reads TGTGCCAGCAGTTCCACCGGGGGTGAAGCTTTCTTT. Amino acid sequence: CASSSTGGEAFF.

The CDR3: CASSLGVGTTNQPQHF. CDR3 nucleotides: TGTGCCAGCAGCTTAGGCGTGGGGACAACAAACCAGCCCCAGCATTTT. This chain links TRBV11-1 with TRBJ1-5, with D possibly matching TRBD1 (6 bases). The length of the CDR3 is 16 residues. Germline CDR1 SGHAT, CDR2 FQDESV (reference sequence). V was shortened by 1 base and J by 7 bases, with 17 bases between the two germline ends.

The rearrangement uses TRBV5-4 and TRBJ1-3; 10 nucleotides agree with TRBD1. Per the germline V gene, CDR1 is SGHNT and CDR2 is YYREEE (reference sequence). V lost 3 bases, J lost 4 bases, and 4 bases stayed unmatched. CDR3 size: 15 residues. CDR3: CASSSTGGWGNTIYF. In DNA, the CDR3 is TGTGCCAGCAGCTCGACAGGGGGCTGGGGAAACACCATATATTTT.

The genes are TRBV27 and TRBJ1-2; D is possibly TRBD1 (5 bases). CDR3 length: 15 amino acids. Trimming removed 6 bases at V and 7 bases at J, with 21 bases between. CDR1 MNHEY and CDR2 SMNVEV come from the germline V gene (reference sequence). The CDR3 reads CASSPYNGGVSGYTF. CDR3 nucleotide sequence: TGTGCCAGCAGCCCTTATAACGGGGGTGTGAGTGGCTACACCTTC.

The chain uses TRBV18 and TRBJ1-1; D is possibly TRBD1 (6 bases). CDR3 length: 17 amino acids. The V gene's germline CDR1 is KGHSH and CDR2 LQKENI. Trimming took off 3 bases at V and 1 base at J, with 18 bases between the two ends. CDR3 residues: CASSPNTLGTKNTEAFF. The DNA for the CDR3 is TGTGCCAGCTCACCCAATACACTAGGGACAAAGAACACTGAAGCTTTCTTT.

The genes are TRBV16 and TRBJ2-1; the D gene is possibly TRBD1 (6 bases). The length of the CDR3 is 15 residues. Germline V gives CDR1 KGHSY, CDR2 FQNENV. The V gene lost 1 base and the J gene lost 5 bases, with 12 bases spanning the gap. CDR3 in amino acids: CASSQLGRGNNEQFF. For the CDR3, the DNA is TGTGCCAGCAGCCAATTGGGCAGGGGAAACAATGAGCAGTTCTTC.

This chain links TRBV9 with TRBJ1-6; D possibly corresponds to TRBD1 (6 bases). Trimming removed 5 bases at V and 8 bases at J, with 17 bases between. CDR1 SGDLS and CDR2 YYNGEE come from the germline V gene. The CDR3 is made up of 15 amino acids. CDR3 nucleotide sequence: TGTGCCAGCAGTTACTCGGGGGGCGCGGATTCACCCCTCCACTTT. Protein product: CASSYSGGADSPLHF.

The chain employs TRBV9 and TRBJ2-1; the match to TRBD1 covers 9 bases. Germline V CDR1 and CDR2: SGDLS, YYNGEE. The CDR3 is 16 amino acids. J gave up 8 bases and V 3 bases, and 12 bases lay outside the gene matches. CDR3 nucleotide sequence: TGTGCCAGCAGCGCACGGACAGGGGAGGATGAGTATGAGCAGTTCTTC. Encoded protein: CASSARTGEDEYEQFF. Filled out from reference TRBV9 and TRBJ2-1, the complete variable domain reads DSGVTQTPKHLITATGQRVTLRCSPRSGDLSVYWYQQSLDQGLQFLIQYYNGEERAKGNILERFSAQQFPDLHSELNLSSLELGDSALYFCASSARTGEDEYEQFFGPGTRLTVL.

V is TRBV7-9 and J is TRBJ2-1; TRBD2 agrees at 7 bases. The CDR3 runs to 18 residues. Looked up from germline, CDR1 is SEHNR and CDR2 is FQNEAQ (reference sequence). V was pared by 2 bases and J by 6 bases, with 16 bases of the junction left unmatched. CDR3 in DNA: TGTGCCAGCAGCTTAAGGCCCGCTTTTGGCGGGAGCCGCAATGAGCAGTTCTTC. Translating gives CASSLRPAFGGSRNEQFF.

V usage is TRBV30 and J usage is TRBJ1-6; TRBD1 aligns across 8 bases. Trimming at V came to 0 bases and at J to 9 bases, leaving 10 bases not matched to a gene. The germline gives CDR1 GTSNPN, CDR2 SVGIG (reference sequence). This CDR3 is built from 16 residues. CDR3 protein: CAWSVPRTGQGSPLHF. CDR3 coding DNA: TGTGCCTGGAGTGTACCCCGGACAGGGCAGGGTTCACCCCTCCACTTT.